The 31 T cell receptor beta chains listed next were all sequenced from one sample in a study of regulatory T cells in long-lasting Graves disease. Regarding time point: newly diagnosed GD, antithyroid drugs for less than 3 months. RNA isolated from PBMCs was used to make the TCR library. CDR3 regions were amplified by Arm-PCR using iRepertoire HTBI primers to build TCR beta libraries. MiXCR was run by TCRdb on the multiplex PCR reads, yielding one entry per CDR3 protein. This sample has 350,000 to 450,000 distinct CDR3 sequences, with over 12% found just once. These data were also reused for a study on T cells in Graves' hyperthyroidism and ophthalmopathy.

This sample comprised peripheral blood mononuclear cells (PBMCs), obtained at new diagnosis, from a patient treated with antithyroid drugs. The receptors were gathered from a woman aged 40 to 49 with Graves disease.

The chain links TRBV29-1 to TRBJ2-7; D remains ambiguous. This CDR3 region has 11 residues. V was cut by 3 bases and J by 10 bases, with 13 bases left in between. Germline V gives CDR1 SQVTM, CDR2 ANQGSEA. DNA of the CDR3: TGCAGCGTTGATACCGTGGGGTCCCAGTACTTC. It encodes CSVDTVGSQYF.

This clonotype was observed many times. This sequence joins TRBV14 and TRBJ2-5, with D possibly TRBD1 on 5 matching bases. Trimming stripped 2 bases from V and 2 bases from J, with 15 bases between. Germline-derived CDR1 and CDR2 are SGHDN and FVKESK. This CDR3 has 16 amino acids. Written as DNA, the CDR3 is TGTGCCAGCAGCCAAATGTGGGGCACTAAACAAGAGACCCAGTACTTC. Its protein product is CASSQMWGTKQETQYF.

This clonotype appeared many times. The CDR3 DNA reads as TGTGCCAGCAGCTATACCGGGACAGGGGACTCCTACGAGCAGTACTTC. Translation gives CASSYTGTGDSYEQYF. This chain uses TRBV7-2 with TRBJ2-7; 10 positions agree with TRBD1. The CDR3 contains 16 residues. Germline V gene lookup returns CDR1 SGHTA and CDR2 FQGNSA. J gave up 0 bases and V 4 bases, and 6 bases lay outside the gene matches.

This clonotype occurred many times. The CDR3, as DNA: TGTGCCAGCAGTGAAGAACTAGGTGGCGAGCAGTACTTC. Encoded protein: CASSEELGGEQYF. This chain connects TRBV2 to TRBJ2-7; tentative D call: TRBD2 (5 bases). The CDR3 runs to 13 residues. V dropped 1 base and J dropped 6 bases, with 10 bases sitting between them. Germline loops: CDR1 SNHLY, CDR2 FYNNEI.

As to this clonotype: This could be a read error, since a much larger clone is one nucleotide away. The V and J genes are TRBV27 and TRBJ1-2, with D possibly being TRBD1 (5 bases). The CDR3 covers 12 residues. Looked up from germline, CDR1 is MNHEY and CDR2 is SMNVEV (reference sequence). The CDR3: CSSGADGYGYTF. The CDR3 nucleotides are TGTTCCAGCGGGGCAGATGGCTATGGCTACACCTTC.

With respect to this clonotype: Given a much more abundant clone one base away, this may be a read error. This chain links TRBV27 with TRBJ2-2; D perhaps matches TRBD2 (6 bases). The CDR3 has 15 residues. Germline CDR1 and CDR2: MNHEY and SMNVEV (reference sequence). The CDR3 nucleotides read TGTGCCGGCAGTATAGCGGCACCGAACACCGGGGAGCTGTTTTTT. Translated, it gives CAGSIAAPNTGELFF.

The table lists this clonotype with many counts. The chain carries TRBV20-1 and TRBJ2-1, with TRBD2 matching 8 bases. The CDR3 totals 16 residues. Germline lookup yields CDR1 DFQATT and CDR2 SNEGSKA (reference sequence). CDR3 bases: TGCAGCCCCGCGGGCGCGAGGAGCGGGAGTCGCAATGAGCAGTTCTTC. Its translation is CSPAGARSGSRNEQFF.

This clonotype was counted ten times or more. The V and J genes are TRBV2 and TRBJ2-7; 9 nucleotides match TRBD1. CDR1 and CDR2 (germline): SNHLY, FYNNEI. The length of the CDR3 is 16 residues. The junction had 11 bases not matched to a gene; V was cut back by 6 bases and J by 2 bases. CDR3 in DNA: TGTGCCAGCAGCATCTCCCGGGACAGGGATCCCTACGAGCAGTACTTC. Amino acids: CASSISRDRDPYEQYF.

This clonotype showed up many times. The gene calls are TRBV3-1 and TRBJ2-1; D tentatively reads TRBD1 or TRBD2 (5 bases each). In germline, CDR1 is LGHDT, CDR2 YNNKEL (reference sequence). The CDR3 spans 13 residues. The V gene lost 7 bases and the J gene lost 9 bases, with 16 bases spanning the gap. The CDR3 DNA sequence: TGTGCCAGCAACTCGCCGGGGCTTCGTGAGCAGTTCTTC. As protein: CASNSPGLREQFF.

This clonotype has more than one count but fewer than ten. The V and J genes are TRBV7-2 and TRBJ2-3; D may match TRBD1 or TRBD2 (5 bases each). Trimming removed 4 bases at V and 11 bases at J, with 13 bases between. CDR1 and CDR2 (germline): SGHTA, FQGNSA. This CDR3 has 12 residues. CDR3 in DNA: TGTGCCAGCAGCTGGGACCACCGGAAGCAGTATTTT. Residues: CASSWDHRKQYF.

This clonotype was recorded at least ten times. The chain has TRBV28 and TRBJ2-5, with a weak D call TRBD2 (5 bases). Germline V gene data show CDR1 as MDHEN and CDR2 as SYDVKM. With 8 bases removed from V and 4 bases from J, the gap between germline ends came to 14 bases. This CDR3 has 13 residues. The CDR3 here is CASASGGSETQYF. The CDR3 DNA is TGTGCCAGCGCCAGCGGTGGGTCAGAGACCCAGTACTTC. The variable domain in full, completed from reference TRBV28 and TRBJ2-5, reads DVKVTQSSRYLVKRTGEKVFLECVQDMDHENMFWYRQDPGLGLRLIYFSYDVKMKEKGDIPEGYSVSREKKERFSLILESASTNQTSMYLCASASGGSETQYFGPGTRLLVL.

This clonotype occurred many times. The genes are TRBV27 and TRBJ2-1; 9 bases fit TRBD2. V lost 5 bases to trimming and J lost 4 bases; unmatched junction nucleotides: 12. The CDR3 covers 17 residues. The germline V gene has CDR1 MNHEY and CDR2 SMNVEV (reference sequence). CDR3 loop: CASSQPSAGGSYNEQFF. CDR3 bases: TGTGCCAGCAGTCAACCCTCTGCGGGAGGGAGTTACAATGAGCAGTTCTTC.

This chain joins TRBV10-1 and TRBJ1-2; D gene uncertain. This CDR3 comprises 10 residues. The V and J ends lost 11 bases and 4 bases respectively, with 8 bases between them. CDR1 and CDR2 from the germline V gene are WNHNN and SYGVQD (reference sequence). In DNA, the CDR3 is TGCGCCGGACGCGGCTATGGCTACACCTTC. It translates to CAGRGYGYTF.

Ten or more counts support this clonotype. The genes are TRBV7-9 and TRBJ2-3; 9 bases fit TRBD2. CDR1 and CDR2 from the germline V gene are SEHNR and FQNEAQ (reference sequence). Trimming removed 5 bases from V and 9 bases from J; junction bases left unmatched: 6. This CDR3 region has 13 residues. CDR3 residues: CASSLGLARTQYF. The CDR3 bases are TGTGCCAGCAGCCTTGGACTAGCGAGGACGCAGTATTTT.

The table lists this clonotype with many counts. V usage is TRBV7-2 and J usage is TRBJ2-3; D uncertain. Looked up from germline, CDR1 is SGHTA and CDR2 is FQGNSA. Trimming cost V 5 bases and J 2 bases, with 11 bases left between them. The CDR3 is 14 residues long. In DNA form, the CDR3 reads TGTGCCAGCAGCCCTCAGGTTGCCACAGATACGCAGTATTTT. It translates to CASSPQVATDTQYF.

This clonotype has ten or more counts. CDR3 sequence: CASSYPGQAYNTEAFF. DNA for the CDR3: TGTGCCAGCAGTTACCCGGGACAGGCTTATAACACTGAAGCTTTCTTT. The chain carries TRBV12-3 or TRBV12-4 and TRBJ1-1; 8 bases are a match to TRBD1. The V gene end was trimmed by 4 bases and the J gene end by 2 bases; junction bases not matched to a gene: 9. This CDR3 has 16 residues.

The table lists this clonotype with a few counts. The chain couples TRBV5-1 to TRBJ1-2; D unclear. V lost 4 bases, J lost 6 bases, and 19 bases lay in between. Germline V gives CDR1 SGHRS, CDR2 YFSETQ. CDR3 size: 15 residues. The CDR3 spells CASSEGREWRHGYTF. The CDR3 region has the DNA TGCGCCAGCAGCGAAGGACGGGAATGGAGGCATGGCTACACCTTC.

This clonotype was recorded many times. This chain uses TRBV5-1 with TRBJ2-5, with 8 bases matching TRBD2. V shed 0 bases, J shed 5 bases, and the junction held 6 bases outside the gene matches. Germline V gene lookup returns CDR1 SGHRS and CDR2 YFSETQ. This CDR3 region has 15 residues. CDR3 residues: CASSLERTGGETQYF. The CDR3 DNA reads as TGCGCCAGCAGCTTGGAACGGACGGGGGGGGAGACCCAGTACTTC.

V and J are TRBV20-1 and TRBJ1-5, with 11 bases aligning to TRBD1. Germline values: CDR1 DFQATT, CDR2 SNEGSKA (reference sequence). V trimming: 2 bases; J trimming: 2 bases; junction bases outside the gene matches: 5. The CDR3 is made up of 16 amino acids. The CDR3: CSARRTGGDGNQPQHF. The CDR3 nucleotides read TGCAGTGCTAGACGGACAGGGGGCGACGGCAATCAGCCCCAGCATTTT.

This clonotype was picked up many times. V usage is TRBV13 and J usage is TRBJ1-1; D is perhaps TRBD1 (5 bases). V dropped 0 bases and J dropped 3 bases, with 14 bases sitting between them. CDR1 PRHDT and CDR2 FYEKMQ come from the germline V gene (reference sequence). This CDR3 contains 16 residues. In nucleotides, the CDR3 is TGTGCCAGCAGCTTAGGCGTAGGCAACAGGCACACTGAAGCTTTCTTT. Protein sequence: CASSLGVGNRHTEAFF. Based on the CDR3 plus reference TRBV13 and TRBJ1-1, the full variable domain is AAGVIQSPRHLIKEKRETATLKCYPIPRHDTVYWYQQGPGQDPQFLISFYEKMQSDKGSIPDRFSAQQFSDYHSELNMSSLELGDSALYFCASSLGVGNRHTEAFFGQGTRLTVV.

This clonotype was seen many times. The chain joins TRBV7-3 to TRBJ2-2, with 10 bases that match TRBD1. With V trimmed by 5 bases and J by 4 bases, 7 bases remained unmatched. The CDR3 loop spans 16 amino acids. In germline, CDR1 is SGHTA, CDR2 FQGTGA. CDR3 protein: CASSLMDRGGTGELFF. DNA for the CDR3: TGTGCCAGCAGCCTAATGGACAGGGGGGGCACCGGGGAGCTGTTTTTT.

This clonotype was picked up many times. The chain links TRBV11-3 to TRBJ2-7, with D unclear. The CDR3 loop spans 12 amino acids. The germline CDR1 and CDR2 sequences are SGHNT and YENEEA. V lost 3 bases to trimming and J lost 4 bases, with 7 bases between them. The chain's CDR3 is CASSFRRYEQYF. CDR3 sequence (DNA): TGTGCCAGCAGCTTTAGGCGATACGAGCAGTACTTC.

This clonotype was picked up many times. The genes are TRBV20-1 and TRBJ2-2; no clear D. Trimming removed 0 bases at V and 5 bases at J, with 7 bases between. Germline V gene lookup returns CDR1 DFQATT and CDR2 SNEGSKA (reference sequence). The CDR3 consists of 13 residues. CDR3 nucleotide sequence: TGCAGTGCTAGAGACGGTGGGACCGGGGAGCTGTTTTTT. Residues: CSARDGGTGELFF.

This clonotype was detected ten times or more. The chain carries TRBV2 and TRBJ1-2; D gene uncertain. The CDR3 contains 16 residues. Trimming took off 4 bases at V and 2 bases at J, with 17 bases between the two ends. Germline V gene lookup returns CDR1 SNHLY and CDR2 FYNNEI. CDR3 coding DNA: TGTGCCAGCAGTGCCGGGAGTCAGCCGGTAAACTATGGCTACACCTTC. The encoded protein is CASSAGSQPVNYGYTF. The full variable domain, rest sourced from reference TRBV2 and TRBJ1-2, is EPEVTQTPSHQVTQMGQEVILRCVPISNHLYFYWYRQILGQKVEFLVSFYNNEISEKSEIFDDQFSVERPDGSNFTLKIRSTKLEDSAMYFCASSAGSQPVNYGYTFGSGTRLTVV.

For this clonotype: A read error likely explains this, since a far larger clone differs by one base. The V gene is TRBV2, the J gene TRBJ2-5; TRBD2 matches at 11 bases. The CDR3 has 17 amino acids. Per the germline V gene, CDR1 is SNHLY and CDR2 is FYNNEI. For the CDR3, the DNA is TGTGCCAGCAGTAATCAGGGACTAGCGGCCCACTACAATGAGCAGCTCTTC. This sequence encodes CASSNQGLAAHYNEQLF.

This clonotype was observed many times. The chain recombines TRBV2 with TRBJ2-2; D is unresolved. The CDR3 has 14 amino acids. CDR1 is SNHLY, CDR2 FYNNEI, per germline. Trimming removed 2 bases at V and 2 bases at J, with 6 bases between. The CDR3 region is CASSENGNTGELFF. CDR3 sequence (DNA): TGTGCCAGCAGTGAAAATGGAAACACCGGGGAGCTGTTTTTT.

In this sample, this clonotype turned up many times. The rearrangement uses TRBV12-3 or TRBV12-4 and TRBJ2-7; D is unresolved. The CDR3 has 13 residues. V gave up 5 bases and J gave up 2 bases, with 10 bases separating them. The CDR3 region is CASSGQNPYEQYF. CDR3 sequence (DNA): TGTGCCAGCAGTGGGCAGAACCCCTACGAGCAGTACTTC.

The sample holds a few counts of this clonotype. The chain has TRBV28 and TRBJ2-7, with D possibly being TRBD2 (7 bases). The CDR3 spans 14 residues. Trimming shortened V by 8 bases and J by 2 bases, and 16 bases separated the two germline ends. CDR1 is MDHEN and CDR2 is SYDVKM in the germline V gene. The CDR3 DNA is TGTGCCAGCCGGGGGGCAGAGAATACCTACGAGCAGTACTTC. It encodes CASRGAENTYEQYF.

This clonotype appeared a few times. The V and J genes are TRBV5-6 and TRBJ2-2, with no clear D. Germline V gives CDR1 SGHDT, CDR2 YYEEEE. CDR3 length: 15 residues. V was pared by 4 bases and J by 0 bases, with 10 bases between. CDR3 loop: CASSVLTANTGELFF. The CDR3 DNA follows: TGTGCCAGCAGCGTCTTGACTGCGAACACCGGGGAGCTGTTTTTT.

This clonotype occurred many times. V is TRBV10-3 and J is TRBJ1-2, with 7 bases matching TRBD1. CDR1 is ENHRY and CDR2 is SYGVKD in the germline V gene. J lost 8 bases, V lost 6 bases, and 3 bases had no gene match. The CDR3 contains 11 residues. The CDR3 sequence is CAIRWTGGYTF. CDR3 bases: TGTGCCATCAGATGGACAGGCGGCTACACCTTC.

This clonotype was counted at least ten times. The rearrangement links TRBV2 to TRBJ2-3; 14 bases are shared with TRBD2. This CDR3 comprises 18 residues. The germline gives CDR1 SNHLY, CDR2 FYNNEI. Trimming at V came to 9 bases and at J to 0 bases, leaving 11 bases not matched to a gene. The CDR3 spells CARDRSGTSGRSTDTQYF. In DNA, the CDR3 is TGTGCCAGAGATAGATCCGGGACTAGCGGGAGAAGCACAGATACGCAGTATTTT.